Listed below are T cell receptor beta chains from one sample, sequenced in a study of cytomegalovirus exposure and HLA in healthy donors. Only in-frame clones appear in the TCRdb table, and some are missing; sequencing was by immunoSEQ multiplex PCR. The repertoire has hundreds of thousands of clones, 60% to 80% of them found once; the top ten carry 3.8%. Material for sequencing was PBMCs. Every receptor here comes from a male donor in good health and CMV-seronegative. Both conserved end residues are part of each CDR3. Fields, in order: CDR3 DNA, CDR3 protein, D gene, clone size, CDR3 length, J gene, V gene. The D gene is left open where the match is weak. Clone size appears in some rows only: once, few, many, or a class for an expanded clone.

cdr3_nt: TGTGCCAGCAGTTTCCAGGGGGCGCCCCAAGAGACCCAGTACTTC; cdr3_aa: CASSFQGAPQETQYF; d_call: TRBD1; clone_size: -; cdr3_length: 15; j_call: TRBJ2-5; v_call: TRBV27
cdr3_nt: TGTGCCTGGGGGGGACAGTACAATCAGCCCCAGCATTTT; cdr3_aa: CAWGGQYNQPQHF; d_call: TRBD1; clone_size: -; cdr3_length: 13; j_call: TRBJ1-5; v_call: TRBV30
cdr3_nt: TGTGCCAGCGGACAAACAGGGGGTTCAAACAATGAGCAGTTCTTC; cdr3_aa: CASGQTGGSNNEQFF; d_call: TRBD1; clone_size: -; cdr3_length: 15; j_call: TRBJ2-1; v_call: TRBV6-5
cdr3_nt: TGCGCCAGCTCCCGGAGGGCCGGGGGCACAGATACGCAGTATTTT; cdr3_aa: CASSRRAGGTDTQYF; d_call: -; clone_size: -; cdr3_length: 15; j_call: TRBJ2-3; v_call: TRBV5-1
cdr3_nt: TGTGCCAGCAGTGAGCAGCGGCCCTACGAGCAGTACTTC; cdr3_aa: CASSEQRPYEQYF; d_call: -; clone_size: -; cdr3_length: 13; j_call: TRBJ2-7; v_call: TRBV2
cdr3_nt: TGTGCCAGCAGTTTCAAAAGGGGGTCCTATGGCTACACCTTC; cdr3_aa: CASSFKRGSYGYTF; d_call: -; clone_size: -; cdr3_length: 14; j_call: TRBJ1-2; v_call: TRBV6-1
cdr3_nt: TGTGCCACACAGCGTGGTAGCGCGAATTCATACAATGAGCAGTTCTTC; cdr3_aa: CATQRGSANSYNEQFF; d_call: -; clone_size: -; cdr3_length: 16; j_call: TRBJ2-1; v_call: TRBV7-2
cdr3_nt: TGTGCCAGCAGCCCCCGCCGGGGGTCGGGAACCCAGTACTTC; cdr3_aa: CASSPRRGSGTQYF; d_call: -; clone_size: -; cdr3_length: 14; j_call: TRBJ2-5; v_call: TRBV13
cdr3_nt: TGCGCCAGCAGCTACCAGGCCCCGAGCAACACTGAAGCTTTCTTT; cdr3_aa: CASSYQAPSNTEAFF; d_call: -; clone_size: few; cdr3_length: 15; j_call: TRBJ1-1; v_call: TRBV5-1
cdr3_nt: TGTGCCAGCAGCTCCCCCCCGGGTACACGGCTACAAGAGACCCAGTACTTC; cdr3_aa: CASSSPPGTRLQETQYF; d_call: -; clone_size: -; cdr3_length: 17; j_call: TRBJ2-5; v_call: TRBV7-2
cdr3_nt: TGCAGCGCCGCACCTCGAGGGTGGGACATTCAGTACTTC; cdr3_aa: CSAAPRGWDIQYF; d_call: -; clone_size: -; cdr3_length: 13; j_call: TRBJ2-4; v_call: TRBV29-1
cdr3_nt: TGTGCCAGCAGCTTCGGTAGAACAGATACGCAGTATTTT; cdr3_aa: CASSFGRTDTQYF; d_call: -; clone_size: -; cdr3_length: 13; j_call: TRBJ2-3; v_call: TRBV7-2
cdr3_nt: TGTGCCAGCAGCTTAGGGACAGGGGGAGGCAATCAGCCCCAGCATTTT; cdr3_aa: CASSLGTGGGNQPQHF; d_call: TRBD1; clone_size: -; cdr3_length: 16; j_call: TRBJ1-5; v_call: TRBV11-1
cdr3_nt: TGTGCCAGCAGCGAGACAAGGCAGTATGAAAAACTGTTTTTT; cdr3_aa: CASSETRQYEKLFF; d_call: -; clone_size: -; cdr3_length: 14; j_call: TRBJ1-4; v_call: TRBV6-1
cdr3_nt: TGTGCCAGTACCGACCCCGGGACAGGGATTACTGAAGCTTTCTTT; cdr3_aa: CASTDPGTGITEAFF; d_call: TRBD1; clone_size: few; cdr3_length: 15; j_call: TRBJ1-1; v_call: TRBV19
cdr3_nt: TGTGCCAGTAGGCTCAGAGGGACATCCACCTGGGAAGAGACCCAGTACTTC; cdr3_aa: CASRLRGTSTWEETQYF; d_call: -; clone_size: -; cdr3_length: 17; j_call: TRBJ2-5; v_call: TRBV19
cdr3_nt: TGTGCCAGCAGCTTATATGGGACAGACTCCTACGAGCAGTACTTC; cdr3_aa: CASSLYGTDSYEQYF; d_call: TRBD1; clone_size: -; cdr3_length: 15; j_call: TRBJ2-7; v_call: TRBV7-9
cdr3_nt: TGTGCTAGCAGCTTAGAGGGAGGAGAGCAGTACTTC; cdr3_aa: CASSLEGGEQYF; d_call: -; clone_size: many; cdr3_length: 12; j_call: TRBJ2-7; v_call: TRBV7-7
cdr3_nt: TGTGCCAGCAGCAACCAAAACATGAACACTGAAGCTTTCTTT; cdr3_aa: CASSNQNMNTEAFF; d_call: -; clone_size: -; cdr3_length: 14; j_call: TRBJ1-1; v_call: TRBV2
cdr3_nt: TGTGCCAGCAGTTTATGGCAGGGCTACACTGAAGCTTTCTTT; cdr3_aa: CASSLWQGYTEAFF; d_call: -; clone_size: -; cdr3_length: 14; j_call: TRBJ1-1; v_call: TRBV28
cdr3_nt: TGCGCCAGCAGCCAAGATCCGTTAACAGGGGTCGGGGAAAAACTGTTTTTT; cdr3_aa: CASSQDPLTGVGEKLFF; d_call: TRBD1; clone_size: -; cdr3_length: 17; j_call: TRBJ1-4; v_call: TRBV4-1
cdr3_nt: TGTGCCAGCAGTCGTACAGGGGGCGCGGATGGCTACACCTTC; cdr3_aa: CASSRTGGADGYTF; d_call: TRBD1; clone_size: few; cdr3_length: 14; j_call: TRBJ1-2; v_call: TRBV6-4
cdr3_nt: TGTGCCAGCAGGGACAGGGGGCCCTACGAGCAGTACTTC; cdr3_aa: CASRDRGPYEQYF; d_call: TRBD1; clone_size: few; cdr3_length: 13; j_call: TRBJ2-7; v_call: TRBV6-5
cdr3_nt: TGTGCCAGCAGTGAAATCTGGACAGGATCCTACGAGCAGTACTTC; cdr3_aa: CASSEIWTGSYEQYF; d_call: TRBD1; clone_size: -; cdr3_length: 15; j_call: TRBJ2-7; v_call: TRBV6-1